This T cell receptor beta chain stems from a study of neurological immune-mediated disorders. About this clonotype itself: The germline gene is not matched at one end of the junction; a read error may be the cause.

Each CDR3 protein is one row after TCRdb ran MiXCR on the 5' RACE reads. The sample consists of 20,000 to 25,000 distinct CDR3 sequences, 15% of them appearing once. The clonotype was recovered from a female donor with HTLV-1-associated myelopathy (HAM/TSP). Sequenced input: PBMCs.

Here the CDR3 DNA reads TGTACCAGCAGCTTAGCGCTAACAGAACAGCAGTTCTTC. It is translated as CTSSLALTEQQFF. The chain links TRBV7-8 to TRBJ2-1, with D tentatively TRBD2 (5 bases). This CDR3 region has 13 residues. Germline V gene sequence: CDR1 SGHVS, CDR2 FQNEAQ.